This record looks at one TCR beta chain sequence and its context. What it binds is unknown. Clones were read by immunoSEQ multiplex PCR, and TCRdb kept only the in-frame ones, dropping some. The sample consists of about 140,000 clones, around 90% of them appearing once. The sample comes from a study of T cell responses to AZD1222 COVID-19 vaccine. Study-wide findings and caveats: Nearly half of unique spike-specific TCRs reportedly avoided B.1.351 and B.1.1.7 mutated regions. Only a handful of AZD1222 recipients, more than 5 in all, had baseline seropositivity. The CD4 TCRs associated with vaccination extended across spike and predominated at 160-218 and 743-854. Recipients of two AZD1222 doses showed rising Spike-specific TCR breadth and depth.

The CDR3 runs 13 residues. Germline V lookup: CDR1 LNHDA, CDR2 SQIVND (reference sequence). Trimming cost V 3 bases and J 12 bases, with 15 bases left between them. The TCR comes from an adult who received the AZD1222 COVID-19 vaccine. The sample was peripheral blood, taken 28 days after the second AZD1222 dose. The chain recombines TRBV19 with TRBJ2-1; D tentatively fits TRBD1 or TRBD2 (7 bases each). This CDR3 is CASSIPGGGGQFF. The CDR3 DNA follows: TGTGCCAGTAGTATCCCAGGGGGAGGGGGGCAGTTCTTC.